These T cell receptor beta chains were read from a single sample in a study of control samples from healthy donors and cancer patients. Assay used: immunoSEQ multiplex PCR; TCRdb lists only in-frame clones, some missing. The sample has 45,000 to 60,000 clones; 94% are singletons. Sequencing was done on a sample of blood. Source of these receptors: a man under 40 in good health. CDR3s include the opening cysteine and the closing phenylalanine or tryptophan. A D gene is named only where the DNA matches it firmly. The size of a clone is reported for some rows only, either as once, few or many, or as a class for expanded clones.

>NA|TRBJ1-5|NA|TRBV18
TGTGCCAGCTCACCGAATTGGGATCGGAATCAGCCCCAGCATTTT
CASSPNWDRNQPQHF
>NA|TRBJ1-3|NA|TRBV30
TGTGCCTGGGACCCGCGGGGGAGAGGAAACACCATATATTTT
CAWDPRGRGNTIYF
>NA|TRBJ1-2|once|TRBV24-1
TGTGCCACCAGTGCCCGTCAGGACGGACAATTCTATGGCTACACCTTC
CATSARQDGQFYGYTF
>TRBD1|TRBJ1-2|NA|TRBV4-3
TGCGCCAGCAGCCAAGGTCAACAGGGGTGGTTGGGCTACACCTTC
CASSQGQQGWLGYTF
>NA|TRBJ2-2|NA|TRBV19
TGTGCCAGTAGTAGCTTCCTAGCTGGCACCGGGGAGCTGTTTTTT
CASSSFLAGTGELFF
>TRBD1|TRBJ1-2|NA|TRBV19
TGTGCCAGTAGGACAGGGGCGAATGGCTACACCTTC
CASRTGANGYTF
>TRBD2|TRBJ2-5|NA|TRBV28
TGTGCCAGCAGTGGCGGGGGACTGACCTTCCAAGAGACCCAGTACTTC
CASSGGGLTFQETQYF
>NA|TRBJ2-7|NA|TRBV4-3
TGCGCCAGCAGCCAAGATAGCGGCAGGTTATCCTACGAGCAGTACTTC
CASSQDSGRLSYEQYF
>TRBD1|TRBJ2-2|once|TRBV7-8
TGTGCCAGCAGCTTGCGACAGGGGACGAACACCGGGGAGCTGTTTTTT
CASSLRQGTNTGELFF
>NA|TRBJ1-6|NA|TRBV27
TGTGCCAGCAGTTCCCGGGAGGGTTCACCCCTCCACTTT
CASSSREGSPLHF
>NA|TRBJ2-5|NA|TRBV24-1
TGTGCCACCAGTGATAGGGCGCGGGAAGAGACCCAGTACTTC
CATSDRAREETQYF
>TRBD1|TRBJ1-1|once|TRBV11-2
TGTGCCAGCAGCCAACCGGACAGGGGAGGCACTGAAGCTTTCTTT
CASSQPDRGGTEAFF
>NA|TRBJ2-5|NA|TRBV9
TGTGCCAGCAGCGTAGCCCCCGGGGCCCACGAGACCCAGTACTTC
CASSVAPGAHETQYF
>TRBD1|TRBJ2-7|NA|TRBV5-1
TGCGCCAGCAGCCCACTCCGAGGGGGGACAGGTTACGAGCAGTACTTC
CASSPLRGGTGYEQYF
>NA|TRBJ1-1|NA|TRBV6-5
TGTGCCAGCAGTTACTTAGGGACCCAAGCGGCCACTGAAGCTTTCTTT
CASSYLGTQAATEAFF
>NA|TRBJ2-3|NA|TRBV29-1
TGCAGCGTTGCAGGCAGTTCAGTAGATACGCAGTATTTT
CSVAGSSVDTQYF
>NA|TRBJ2-1|NA|TRBV19
TGTGCCAGTAGTTTCAGACAGTACAATGAGCAGTTCTTC
CASSFRQYNEQFF
>NA|TRBJ1-2|NA|TRBV28
TGTGCCAGCACTTTATCAGCGGTCGCTAACTATGGCTACACCTTC
CASTLSAVANYGYTF
>NA|TRBJ2-1|NA|TRBV15
TGTGCCACTCAGCAGAGGGGAGCCATCTACAATGAGCAGTTCTTC
CATQQRGAIYNEQFF
>NA|TRBJ2-7|NA|TRBV30
TGTGCCTGGAGTGTACGGGCCCCCGAGGAGGAGCAGTACTTC
CAWSVRAPEEEQYF
>TRBD1|TRBJ1-3|NA|TRBV6-5
TGTGCCAGCGCACAGGGGAGCCAGAGCACCATATATTTT
CASAQGSQSTIYF
>NA|TRBJ1-2|NA|TRBV11-2
TGTGCCACCTCTTCCCGGCGGTGGGATGGCTACACCTTC
CATSSRRWDGYTF
>TRBD2|TRBJ2-5|NA|TRBV9
TGTGCCAGCAGCCCGGGACTAGCGGAAACCCAAGAGACCCAGTACTTC
CASSPGLAETQETQYF
>NA|TRBJ1-6|NA|TRBV6-1
TGTGCCAGCAGTGAAGGCAGGTATAATTCACCCCTCCACTTT
CASSEGRYNSPLHF
>TRBD1|TRBJ2-5|NA|TRBV25-1
TGTGCCAGCAGTGACCGGGACAGGGGGCGGGGGGAGACCCAGTACTTC
CASSDRDRGRGETQYF
>NA|TRBJ2-7|NA|TRBV5-4
TGTGCCAGCAGTTATCCTGGGGCCTACGAGCAGTACTTC
CASSYPGAYEQYF
>NA|TRBJ2-7|NA|TRBV24-1
TGTGCCACCAGTGTCACAGGGCGAGAGCAGTACTTC
CATSVTGREQYF
>TRBD2|TRBJ2-3|once|TRBV7-2
TGTGCCAGCAGCTTAGCCGGGGCTAGCGGGGGGGCGGGAGATACGCAGTATTTT
CASSLAGASGGAGDTQYF
>NA|TRBJ2-7|NA|TRBV27
TGTGCCAGCTCTAGGGCGGGGGCCCTGGGGCAGTACTTC
CASSRAGALGQYF
>NA|TRBJ2-5|NA|TRBV7-9
TGTGCCGCGGGGAGCCGGGGCCAAGAGACCCAGTACTTC
CAAGSRGQETQYF
>TRBD1|TRBJ2-2|once|TRBV7-8
TGTGCCAGCAGCTTTACAGGGGGCTATACCGGGGAGCTGTTTTTT
CASSFTGGYTGELFF
>NA|TRBJ2-3|NA|TRBV18
TGTGCCAGCTCACCCGTACAGGGTTTCCAGGATACGCAGTATTTT
CASSPVQGFQDTQYF
>TRBD1|TRBJ1-5|NA|TRBV30
TGTGCCTGGGCGGGACAGGGGGCAAGGCCCCAGCATTTT
CAWAGQGARPQHF
>TRBD2|TRBJ2-7|NA|TRBV19
TGTGCCAGTAGTATTATCTCCGGGACTACTTTCGGCGAGCAGTACTTC
CASSIISGTTFGEQYF
>NA|TRBJ2-1|NA|TRBV6-6
TGTGCCAGCAGCCAGACTAATGAGCAGTTCTTC
CASSQTNEQFF
>NA|TRBJ1-3|NA|TRBV6-6
TGTGCCAGCAGTCTCGAATACGGCTACTCTGGAAACACCATATATTTT
CASSLEYGYSGNTIYF
>TRBD2|TRBJ2-7|once|TRBV3-1/TRBV3-2
TGTGCCAGCCAGCGGGAGGGCCCCTACGAGCAGTACTTC
CASQREGPYEQYF
>TRBD1|TRBJ1-1|NA|TRBV30
TGTGCCTGGGAGACAGGGGGCACTGAAGCTTTCTTT
CAWETGGTEAFF
>NA|TRBJ1-1|NA|TRBV24-1
TGTGCCACCAGCGATAACACTGAAGCTTTCTTT
CATSDNTEAFF
>TRBD1|TRBJ1-1|NA|TRBV12-3/TRBV12-4
TGTGCCAGCAGTTGGGACAGGGGGGAAGCTTTCTTT
CASSWDRGEAFF
>TRBD2|TRBJ2-5|NA|TRBV28
TGTGCCAGCAGTTTAACGGCTAGCGGGAAAGAGACCCAGTACTTC
CASSLTASGKETQYF
>TRBD2|TRBJ2-7|NA|TRBV6-1
TGTGCCAGCAGTGAATCCTCGACTAGCGGAATATACGAGCAGTACTTC
CASSESSTSGIYEQYF
>NA|TRBJ1-5|NA|TRBV9
TGTGCCAGCAGCGTAGGTGGGGCGCCTAATCAGCCCCAGCATTTT
CASSVGGAPNQPQHF
>NA|TRBJ2-3|NA|TRBV3-1/TRBV3-2
TGTGCCAGCAGCCCCAGCAGCACAGATACGCAGTATTTT
CASSPSSTDTQYF
>NA|TRBJ1-5|NA|TRBV19
TGTGCCAGTAGTATAGCTCCGAATCAGCCCCAGCATTTT
CASSIAPNQPQHF
>TRBD2|TRBJ2-1|NA|TRBV9
TGTGCCAGCAGCTTTCGGACTAGCGGGAGCTCCTACAATGAGCAGTTCTTC
CASSFRTSGSSYNEQFF
>NA|TRBJ1-2|NA|TRBV7-8
TGTGCCAGCAGCTTAGTCGGGACGCCCCCGTGGCCCGGCGTGGGCTATGGCTACACCTTC
CASSLVGTPPWPGVGYGYTF
>TRBD1|TRBJ1-2|NA|TRBV15
TGTGCCACCAGCAGCCAAACAGGGGATATCGATGGCTACACCTTC
CATSSQTGDIDGYTF
>NA|TRBJ1-2|once|TRBV6-4
TGTGCCAGCAGCCCCCCCGACAGAGTTTTAAGGGATGGCTACACCTTT
CASSPPDRVLRDGYTF
>NA|TRBJ1-5|NA|TRBV27
TGTGCCAGCAGTTTTGAAGGGATTCAGCCCCAGCATTTT
CASSFEGIQPQHF
>TRBD1|TRBJ2-2|NA|TRBV7-9
TGTGCCAGCAGCTTAGACCCTCCGGGACAGGGGCGCCACACCGGGGAGCTGTTTTTT
CASSLDPPGQGRHTGELFF
>TRBD1|TRBJ1-1|NA|TRBV10-1
TGCGCCAGCAGTCCCGGGACAGGGAACACTGAAGCTTTCTTT
CASSPGTGNTEAFF
>NA|TRBJ1-3|NA|TRBV3-1/TRBV3-2
TGTGCCAGCAGCCCATCCCCTGGAAACACCATATATTTT
CASSPSPGNTIYF
>TRBD1|TRBJ1-1|few|TRBV19
TGTGCCAGTAGTAAGGACAGGGACACTGAAGCTTTCTTT
CASSKDRDTEAFF
>NA|TRBJ1-6|NA|TRBV5-1
TGCGCCAGCTCTGGGGTCGGGGCTCGAAATTCACCCCTCCACTTT
CASSGVGARNSPLHF
>TRBD1|TRBJ2-5|NA|TRBV5-1
TGCGCCAGCAGCTTGCAAGGACAGGGGCCAGAGACCCAGTACTTC
CASSLQGQGPETQYF
>NA|TRBJ1-2|NA|TRBV30
TGTGCCTGGAGTAAGGGGACGGCTAACTATGGCTACACCTTC
CAWSKGTANYGYTF
>NA|TRBJ2-7|NA|TRBV20-1
TGCAGTGCTAGTAATTCCTACGAGCAGTACTTC
CSASNSYEQYF
>NA|TRBJ1-2|NA|TRBV12-3/TRBV12-4
TGTGCCAGCAGTGAGGTGAGAGACTATGGCTACACCTTC
CASSEVRDYGYTF
>TRBD1|TRBJ1-1|NA|TRBV6-5
TGTGCCAGCAGTCAGGGAACACAGGGGGAAGCTTTCTTT
CASSQGTQGEAFF